The 23 T cell receptor beta chains below all came from one sample that was sequenced in a study of blood T cell repertoires in COVID-19. Clones were read by immunoSEQ multiplex PCR, and TCRdb kept only the in-frame ones, dropping some. The sample lists approximately 280,000 clones, roughly 89% occurring once. Sequencing input: peripheral blood. The receptors were gathered from a man in his forties or fifties with acute or convalescent COVID-19.

The chain links TRBV5-5 to TRBJ2-7; D may be TRBD2 (5 bases). The CDR3 is made up of 13 amino acids. Germline values: CDR1 SGHKS, CDR2 YYEKEE (reference sequence). V was clipped by 5 bases and J by 2 bases, with 11 bases between them. The CDR3 nucleotides are TGTGCCAGCAGGCTCGGGGTACCCTACGAGCAGTACTTC. Protein product: CASRLGVPYEQYF.

This clone has a single count. The rearrangement uses TRBV7-9 and TRBJ1-2, with D perhaps matching TRBD1 (5 bases). Trimming took 5 bases from V and 5 from J, leaving 9 bases between them. In germline, CDR1 is SEHNR, CDR2 FQNEAQ (reference sequence). The CDR3 has 12 amino acids. CDR3 nucleotides: TGTGCCAGCAGCCGGGGGGAGTATGGCTACACCTTC. Translating gives CASSRGEYGYTF.

The chain uses TRBV28 and TRBJ1-2; perhaps TRBD1 as D (5 bases). This CDR3 region has 15 residues. V lost 2 bases to trimming and J lost 2 bases, with 12 bases between them. Germline V gene lookup returns CDR1 MDHEN and CDR2 SYDVKM. In DNA form, the CDR3 reads TGTGCCAGCAGTTTAGGCAGGGAGGGCAACTATGGCTACACCTTC. Its translation: CASSLGREGNYGYTF.

The chain joins TRBV7-9 to TRBJ2-2; 9 positions match TRBD1. CDR1 is SEHNR, CDR2 FQNEAQ, per germline (reference sequence). V lost 3 bases, J lost 1 base, and 0 bases stayed unmatched. CDR3 length equals 15 residues. This CDR3 reads CASSLGQGNTGELFF. CDR3 nucleotide sequence: TGTGCCAGCAGCTTGGGACAGGGGAACACCGGGGAGCTGTTTTTT.

In its sample, this clone was seen once. The chain links TRBV5-8 to TRBJ1-2; D is undetermined. The CDR3 has 14 residues. The V end was cut by 1 base, the J end by 5 bases, with 12 bases between. The germline V gene has CDR1 SGHTS and CDR2 YDEGEE. The CDR3 region is CASSLQQRVYGYTF. CDR3 nucleotide sequence: TGTGCCAGCAGCTTGCAGCAGCGGGTTTATGGCTACACCTTC. The whole variable domain, filled in from reference TRBV5-8 and TRBJ1-2, reads EAGVTQSPTHLIKTRGQQATLRCSPISGHTSVYWYQQALGLGLQFLLWYDEGEERNRGNFPPRFSGRQFPNYSSELNVNALELEDSALYLCASSLQQRVYGYTFGSGTRLTVV.

The rearrangement links TRBV5-1 to TRBJ1-1; D ambiguous. The CDR3 consists of 15 residues. Looked up from germline, CDR1 is SGHRS and CDR2 is YFSETQ. The ends were cut back, 4 bases at V and 1 base at J, with 14 bases in the middle. CDR3 nucleotide sequence: TGCGCCAGCAGCCCGATCCTGGGAGGGAACACTGAAGCTTTCTTT. The encoded protein is CASSPILGGNTEAFF.

The chain carries TRBV5-1 and TRBJ2-3; 11 positions agree with TRBD2. The CDR3 extends over 15 amino acids. Per the germline V gene, CDR1 is SGHRS and CDR2 is YFSETQ. The V segment lost 6 bases and the J segment 2 bases; nucleotides outside the gene matches: 5. The CDR3 sequence: CASILAGDHTDTQYF. The CDR3 DNA sequence: TGCGCCAGCATACTAGCGGGGGACCACACAGATACGCAGTATTTT.

This chain joins TRBV7-8 and TRBJ1-3; D not certain. The germline V gene has CDR1 SGHVS and CDR2 FQNEAQ. Trimming left V 5 bases short and J 0 bases short, with 8 bases between. The CDR3 covers 14 residues. CDR3 nucleotides: TGTGCCAGCAGCCAACAGAACTCTGGAAACACCATATATTTT. Protein: CASSQQNSGNTIYF.

The V call is TRBV30, the J call TRBJ1-4; a weak D match, TRBD1 (6 bases). The CDR3 is 13 amino acids. Trimming pared 3 bases from V and 9 bases from J, leaving 14 bases between. Germline V CDR1 and CDR2: GTSNPN, SVGIG (reference sequence). DNA of the CDR3: TGTGCCTGGAGGGAGAAGGGGGGGAAAAAACTGTTTTTT. Its translation: CAWREKGGKKLFF.

J is TRBJ2-7 and V is TRBV7-9; 8 nucleotides line up with TRBD1. Per the germline V gene, CDR1 is SEHNR and CDR2 is FQNEAQ (reference sequence). The CDR3 is made up of 14 amino acids. The ends lost 0 bases at V and 4 bases at J; junction bases unmatched: 2. The CDR3 DNA follows: TGTGCCAGCAGCTTAGCGGGACAGGTATACGAGCAGTACTTC. Its protein product is CASSLAGQVYEQYF.

This clone was seen a single time. The rearrangement uses TRBV3-1 (or the pseudogene TRBV3-2) and TRBJ2-7; a possible D gene is TRBD2 (6 bases). This CDR3 region has 18 residues. Germline CDR1 LGHDT, CDR2 YNNKEL (reference sequence). Trimming removed 0 bases from V and 7 bases from J, with 25 bases in between. CDR3 sequence (DNA): TGTGCCAGCAGCCAAGATAATATGCGGGGCAGGGTAGATGTGGAGCAGTACTTC. It specifies CASSQDNMRGRVDVEQYF.

V usage is TRBV12-5 and J usage is TRBJ1-4; D gene unclear. Trimming took 7 bases from V and 1 from J, leaving 10 bases between them. CDR1 and CDR2 (germline): LGHNT, FRNRAP. The CDR3 covers 14 residues. For the CDR3, the DNA is TGTGCTAGTGCCACCGGTGAAACTAATGAAAAACTGTTTTTT. It codes for CASATGETNEKLFF.

The rearrangement joins TRBV29-1 to TRBJ2-2; no reliable D call. The CDR3 is 12 amino acids. V gave up 7 bases and J gave up 1 base, with 7 bases separating them. Germline assignment: CDR1 SQVTM and CDR2 ANQGSEA. The CDR3, as DNA: TGCAGCGCGACACGGAACACCGGGGAGCTGTTTTTT. Residues: CSATRNTGELFF.

The CDR3 DNA sequence: TGTGCCAGCAGCCAAGAAGAAGGGAGGGGCAAGGGGTCCTATAATTCACCCCTCCACTTT. Residues: CASSQEEGRGKGSYNSPLHF. The rearrangement joins TRBV4-2 to TRBJ1-6; D perhaps matches TRBD1 (5 bases). The CDR3 is made up of 20 amino acids. Per germline, CDR1 LGHNA and CDR2 YNFKEQ. Between the trimmed V and J ends, which lost 0 bases and 1 base, there was a span of 19 bases.

CDR3 DNA sequence: TGTGCCAGCAGGTTTACAGGAAACAATTCACCCCTCCACTTT. It is translated as CASRFTGNNSPLHF. The genes are TRBV2 and TRBJ1-6, with D maybe TRBD1 (5 bases). The CDR3 is 14 amino acids. Germline V lookup: CDR1 SNHLY, CDR2 FYNNEI. V lost 6 bases and J lost 7, with 13 bases in between.

The chain carries TRBV12-3 or TRBV12-4 and TRBJ1-2; 8 bases are shared with TRBD1. With 6 bases clipped from V and 5 bases from J, the junction kept 5 bases outside the gene matches. The CDR3 spans 13 residues. The CDR3 loop is CASRVTGEYGYTF. The CDR3 DNA sequence: TGTGCCAGCAGGGTGACAGGGGAGTATGGCTACACCTTC.

The chain employs TRBV5-6 and TRBJ2-3; D call uncertain. Germline V lookup: CDR1 SGHDT, CDR2 YYEEEE. Trimming removed 2 bases at V and 4 bases at J, with 11 bases between. The CDR3 is 14 amino acids. The CDR3 sequence: CASSLPSGSDTQYF. CDR3 nucleotides: TGTGCCAGCAGCTTACCCTCCGGGTCAGATACGCAGTATTTT.

The V gene is TRBV10-1, the J gene TRBJ2-7; 7 bases are a match to TRBD1. This CDR3 has 13 residues. The germline V gene has CDR1 WNHNN and CDR2 SYGVQD (reference sequence). J gave up 2 bases and V 3 bases, and 1 base lay outside the gene matches. The CDR3 protein is CASSDRGTYEQYF. The CDR3 DNA sequence: TGCGCCAGCAGTGACAGGGGGACCTACGAGCAGTACTTC.

V usage is TRBV2 and J usage is TRBJ2-1; the match to TRBD2 covers 14 bases. The CDR3 contains 14 residues. V shed 4 bases and J 12 bases; nucleotides not matched to a gene: 5. Germline-derived CDR1 and CDR2 are SNHLY and FYNNEI. This chain's CDR3 is CASSVTSGGVGQFF. The CDR3 coding sequence is TGTGCCAGCAGTGTGACTAGCGGGGGGGTTGGGCAGTTCTTC. Drawing the rest from reference TRBV2 and TRBJ2-1, the complete variable domain is EPEVTQTPSHQVTQMGQEVILRCVPISNHLYFYWYRQILGQKVEFLVSFYNNEISEKSEIFDDQFSVERPDGSNFTLKIRSTKLEDSAMYFCASSVTSGGVGQFFGPGTRLTVL.

This clone came up a few times. V gene TRBV10-2 combines with J gene TRBJ2-7; TRBD2 agrees at 8 bases. Trimming removed 8 bases from V and 3 bases from J; junction bases left unmatched: 6. The germline CDR1 and CDR2 sequences are WSHSY and SAAADI. This CDR3 contains 13 residues. CDR3 region: CASGLAGDYEQYF. In nucleotides, the CDR3 is TGCGCCAGCGGGCTAGCGGGCGACTACGAGCAGTACTTC.

V and J are TRBV12-5 and TRBJ2-7, with TRBD2 matching over 12 bases. The CDR3 is made up of 16 amino acids. Looked up from germline, CDR1 is LGHNT and CDR2 is FRNRAP. The V and J ends lost 6 bases and 3 bases, in that order; junction bases with no gene match: 9. The CDR3: CASGPLTSGGSYEQYF. The DNA for the CDR3 is TGTGCTAGTGGCCCTCTGACTAGCGGGGGTAGCTACGAGCAGTACTTC.

This clone came up a few times. The CDR3 here is CASRLADRYGYTF. Here the CDR3 DNA reads TGTGCAAGTCGCTTAGCGGACAGATATGGCTACACCTTC. V gene TRBV12-2 combines with J gene TRBJ1-2; the listed D gene, TRBD1, was not tested against the DNA. TRBV12-2 is described as a pseudogene. The CDR3 runs to 13 residues.

This rearrangement joins TRBV19 to TRBJ1-1, with TRBD1 as a possible D gene (6 bases). Between the trimmed V and J ends, which lost 7 bases and 4 bases, there was a span of 16 bases. This CDR3 comprises 14 residues. CDR1 LNHDA and CDR2 SQIVND come from the germline V gene (reference sequence). The CDR3 nucleotides read TGTGCCAGTATCCCGGGACACCAGAGCACTGAAGCTTTCTTT. Translating it yields CASIPGHQSTEAFF.